Shown below are 27 T cell receptor beta chains from a single sample sequenced in a study of regulatory T cells in long-lasting Graves disease. CDR3 regions were amplified by Arm-PCR using iRepertoire HTBI primers to build TCR beta libraries. TCRdb processed the multiplex PCR reads anew with MiXCR; each CDR3 protein has one entry. The table has around 500,000 distinct CDR3 sequences, 20% seen once. The time point is: persistent/refractory GD, antithyroid drugs over 5 years with positive TRAb. Scientists built the TCR library using RNA that was extracted from PBMCs. The starting material was peripheral blood mononuclear cells (PBMCs), obtained when the disease was refractory, from a patient treated with antithyroid drugs. These receptors were collected from a female donor with Graves disease.

This clonotype was seen at least ten times. The rearrangement joins TRBV28 to TRBJ1-4; unclear D gene. The CDR3 length is 14 residues. Looked up from germline, CDR1 is MDHEN and CDR2 is SYDVKM. Trimming removed 3 bases from V and 5 bases from J, with 10 bases in between. CDR3 region: CASSFVRVNEKLFF. For the CDR3, the DNA is TGTGCCAGCAGTTTTGTGAGGGTCAATGAAAAACTGTTTTTT.

The chain recombines TRBV14 with TRBJ2-2; either TRBD1 or TRBD2 may supply D (7 bases each). This CDR3 is 17 amino acids long. Germline CDR1 SGHDN, CDR2 FVKESK. V was cut by 4 bases and J by 1 base, with 16 bases left in between. CDR3 residues: CASSPPGGTVNTGELFF. CDR3 nucleotides: TGTGCCAGCAGCCCGCCCGGGGGGACAGTGAACACCGGGGAGCTGTTTTTT. Based on the CDR3 plus reference TRBV14 and TRBJ2-2, the full variable domain is EAGVTQFPSHSVIEKGQTVTLRCDPISGHDNLYWYRRVMGKEIKFLLHFVKESKQDESGMPNNRFLAERTGGTYSTLKVQPAELEDSGVYFCASSPPGGTVNTGELFFGEGSRLTVL.

This sequence joins TRBV19 and TRBJ2-4, with 13 bases fitting TRBD2. Trimming removed 10 bases from V and 6 bases from J; junction bases left unmatched: 9. The CDR3 length is 15 residues. Germline CDR1 is LNHDA and CDR2 is SQIVND (reference sequence). CDR3 residues: CATRTSGSVINIQYF. The CDR3 bases are TGTGCCACCAGGACTAGCGGGAGTGTGATAAACATTCAGTACTTC.

This clonotype was detected many times. The V call is TRBV29-1, the J call TRBJ1-1; tentatively, D is TRBD1 (5 bases). The germline gives CDR1 SQVTM, CDR2 ANQGSEA. The CDR3 is made up of 12 amino acids. V lost 5 bases and J lost 7, with 14 bases in between. CDR3 bases: TGCAGCGTTTTTGCCGGGACGGTTGAAGCTTTCTTT. This gives the protein CSVFAGTVEAFF.

The V gene is TRBV7-9, the J gene TRBJ2-7, with 8 nucleotides matching TRBD1. J was trimmed by 1 base and V by 4 bases; bases with no gene match: 6. This CDR3 region has 15 residues. Germline CDR1 SEHNR, CDR2 FQNEAQ (reference sequence). In DNA, the CDR3 is TGTGCCAGCAGCTCCACAGGGGGTATGTCCTACGAGCAGTACTTC. Amino acids: CASSSTGGMSYEQYF.

Worth noting for this clonotype: With a much larger clone just one base away, this may be a read error. J is TRBJ2-5 and V is TRBV6-5; possibly TRBD2 for D (6 bases). Germline values: CDR1 MNHEY, CDR2 SVGAGI. Trimming cost V 2 bases and J 5 bases, with 15 bases left between them. The CDR3 has 15 residues. This chain's CDR3 is CASSYDPVLAETQYF. The DNA for the CDR3 is TGTGCCAGCAGTTACGACCCCGTCCTAGCGGAGACCCAGTACTTC.

The sample holds a few counts of this clonotype. The CDR3 DNA follows: TGCAGCGTTGAAGAGCCCGGAGGGGGTGGGAGGGCCAGGTACGAGCAGTACTTC. This codes for CSVEEPGGGGRARYEQYF. This chain links TRBV29-1 with TRBJ2-7, with D perhaps matching TRBD2 (7 bases). V lost 0 bases, J lost 4 bases, and 25 bases lay in between. Germline V CDR1 and CDR2: SQVTM, ANQGSEA. This CDR3 has 18 amino acids.

This clonotype was counted many times. V usage is TRBV6-4 and J usage is TRBJ2-1; 8 positions agree with TRBD1. Germline CDR1 and CDR2: MRHNA and SNTAGT. There are 14 residues in the CDR3. V dropped 4 bases and J dropped 6; count of bases not matched to a gene: 5. DNA of the CDR3: TGTGCCAGCAGTGGGGCAGGGGGCCTCAATGAGCAGTTCTTC. Protein sequence: CASSGAGGLNEQFF.

The chain employs TRBV2 and TRBJ2-2, with D hard to call. Germline CDR1 SNHLY, CDR2 FYNNEI. V lost 7 bases, J lost 7 bases, and 13 bases lay in between. The CDR3 runs to 13 residues. This CDR3 is CASNLGGVGELFF. CDR3 DNA: TGTGCCAGCAACCTTGGTGGAGTCGGGGAGCTGTTTTTT.

This clonotype was recorded at least ten times. The J gene is TRBJ2-7, the V gene TRBV28; 14 bases align to TRBD2. Germline V gene lookup returns CDR1 MDHEN and CDR2 SYDVKM. V shed 5 bases and J 7 bases; nucleotides not matched to a gene: 10. The CDR3 contains 16 residues. The CDR3 loop reads CASSHPGTSGSREQYF. CDR3 DNA: TGTGCCAGCAGTCACCCAGGGACTAGCGGGAGTCGGGAGCAGTACTTC.

This clonotype was counted ten times or more. The rearrangement joins TRBV28 to TRBJ1-4; D not resolved. The CDR3 is 18 amino acids. Between the trimmed V and J ends, which lost 2 bases and 4 bases, there was a span of 20 bases. Germline CDR1 reads MDHEN; CDR2 reads SYDVKM. In nucleotides, the CDR3 is TGTGCCAGCAGTTTAGAAACCAGCACCACCAACTATAATGAAAAACTGTTTTTT. It specifies CASSLETSTTNYNEKLFF.

This clonotype occurred many times. The V gene is TRBV28, the J gene TRBJ1-2; D gene unclear. Trimming pared 3 bases from V and 3 bases from J, leaving 11 bases between. The CDR3 runs 14 residues. The germline CDR1 and CDR2 sequences are MDHEN and SYDVKM. This CDR3 reads CASSFNPGHYGYTF. CDR3 nucleotide sequence: TGTGCCAGCAGTTTTAATCCGGGCCACTATGGCTACACCTTC.

This clonotype has at least ten counts. The chain couples TRBV6-1 to TRBJ2-7, with 9 nucleotides matching TRBD2. The germline gives CDR1 MNHNS, CDR2 SASEGT. J was trimmed by 2 bases and V by 1 base; bases with no gene match: 3. The CDR3 sequence is 15 residues long. CDR3: CASSEGASGTYEQYF. The CDR3 nucleotides are TGTGCCAGCAGTGAAGGGGCTAGCGGGACCTACGAGCAGTACTTC.

The chain is built from TRBV5-4 and TRBJ1-1, with 7 bases identical to TRBD1. The CDR3 extends over 12 amino acids. The J segment lost 6 bases and the V segment lost 5 bases, leaving 4 bases of the junction unmatched. The V gene's germline CDR1 is SGHNT and CDR2 YYREEE (reference sequence). DNA of the CDR3: TGTGCCAGCAGGGCCGGGACAGCTGAAGCTTTCTTT. Protein: CASRAGTAEAFF.

The chain links TRBV28 to TRBJ2-2; no reliable D call. CDR3 length: 14 amino acids. The germline V gene has CDR1 MDHEN and CDR2 SYDVKM. The V end lost 2 bases, the J end lost 4 bases, and 8 bases lay between the germline ends. In DNA form, the CDR3 reads TGTGCCAGCAGTTTAGGATCTCCCACCGGGGAGCTGTTTTTT. It encodes CASSLGSPTGELFF.

This clonotype was counted many times. J is TRBJ1-1 and V is TRBV20-1, with a tentative D call TRBD1 (5 bases). The CDR3 is made up of 12 amino acids. Per the germline V gene, CDR1 is DFQATT and CDR2 is SNEGSKA (reference sequence). Trimming left V 5 bases short and J 1 base short, with 8 bases between. CDR3 sequence: CSARTGNTEAFF. In nucleotides, the CDR3 is TGCAGTGCTCGTACAGGGAACACTGAAGCTTTCTTT.

The chain uses TRBV29-1 and TRBJ1-3; D may be TRBD1 (6 bases). The CDR3 runs to 14 residues. From germline, CDR1 is SQVTM and CDR2 ANQGSEA. V gave up 4 bases and J gave up 4 bases, with 14 bases separating them. CDR3 region: CSVAAGAGGNTIYF. Written as DNA, the CDR3 is TGCAGCGTTGCAGCGGGGGCAGGGGGAAACACCATATATTTT.

The V and J genes are TRBV27 and TRBJ2-1; 8 bases are shared with TRBD2. The CDR3 loop spans 14 amino acids. V dropped 7 bases and J dropped 3; count of bases not matched to a gene: 5. In germline, CDR1 is MNHEY, CDR2 SMNVEV (reference sequence). CDR3 sequence: CASIRTSHYNEQFF. CDR3 bases: TGTGCCAGCATAAGGACTAGCCACTACAATGAGCAGTTCTTC.

The chain uses TRBV30 and TRBJ2-7, with 9 bases that match TRBD1. This CDR3 region has 16 residues. In germline, CDR1 is GTSNPN, CDR2 SVGIG (reference sequence). With 1 base clipped from V and 1 base from J, the junction kept 8 bases outside the gene matches. The CDR3 spells CAWSAPPGTGSYEQYF. The DNA for the CDR3 is TGTGCCTGGAGTGCCCCCCCCGGGACAGGGTCCTACGAGCAGTACTTC.

Of note for this clonotype: The junction departs from germline at one end; a sequencing error may be responsible. The chain joins TRBV11-2 to TRBJ2-7, with 8 bases fitting TRBD1. The CDR3 is made up of 12 amino acids. Germline values: CDR1 SGHAT, CDR2 FQNNGV. CDR3 loop: CSSSSDRAGQYF. Written as DNA, the CDR3 is TGTTCCAGCAGCTCGGACAGGGCTGGGCAGTACTTC.

This clonotype was counted at least ten times. The CDR3 loop is CASSLYGTGDNQPQHF. Here the CDR3 DNA reads TGTGCCAGCAGCTTATATGGGACAGGGGACAATCAGCCCCAGCATTTT. The chain is built from TRBV7-9 and TRBJ1-5; 10 nucleotides match TRBD1. The CDR3 contains 16 residues. V gave up 2 bases and J gave up 3 bases; unmatched junction bases: 4. Germline CDR1 and CDR2: SEHNR and FQNEAQ (reference sequence).

This clonotype was counted a few times. This CDR3 reads CASSPQPEAKNIQYF. In DNA form, the CDR3 reads TGTGCCAGCAGCCCCCAACCCGAAGCCAAAAACATTCAGTACTTC. This chain joins TRBV6-2 or TRBV6-3 and TRBJ2-4; no firm D call. Trimming took off 6 bases at V and 0 bases at J, with 12 bases between the two ends. The CDR3 covers 15 residues. The germline CDR1 and CDR2 sequences are MNHEY and SVGEGT.

This clonotype has at least ten counts. V is TRBV2 and J is TRBJ1-2, with TRBD1 matching 8 bases. J lost 0 bases, V lost 4 bases, and 7 bases had no gene match. The V gene's germline CDR1 is SNHLY and CDR2 FYNNEI. There are 16 residues in the CDR3. CDR3 nucleotide sequence: TGTGCCAGCAGTGTACCGGGACAGGCAGCTAACTATGGCTACACCTTC. This codes for CASSVPGQAANYGYTF.

This clonotype has a handful of counts. The chain is built from TRBV7-3 and TRBJ2-2; D not resolved. The CDR3 consists of 12 residues. Germline V CDR1 and CDR2: SGHTA, FQGTGA. Trimming stripped 5 bases from V and 8 bases from J, with 9 bases between. The CDR3 is CASSLPLGELFF. CDR3 DNA: TGTGCCAGCAGCCTCCCCCTGGGGGAGCTGTTTTTT.

This clonotype has a count of ten or more. The rearrangement uses TRBV2 and TRBJ1-1; maybe TRBD1 (5 bases). The germline V and J ends were trimmed by 6 bases and 0 bases, with 17 bases remaining between them. Germline loops: CDR1 SNHLY, CDR2 FYNNEI. The CDR3 extends over 16 amino acids. The CDR3 reads CASSQRQPYMNTEAFF. The CDR3 coding sequence is TGTGCCAGCAGCCAAAGACAGCCCTACATGAACACTGAAGCTTTCTTT.

Notes on this clonotype: The junction does not match germline at one end; this may be a read error. This chain joins TRBV28 and TRBJ2-7; D is unresolved. CDR3 length equals 12 residues. Germline lookup yields CDR1 MDHEN and CDR2 SYDVKM. CDR3 protein: CASSLTSYEQHF. DNA for the CDR3: TGTGCCAGCAGTTTGACCTCCTACGAGCAGCACTTC. Full variable domain (missing parts from reference TRBV28 and TRBJ2-7): DVKVTQSSRYLVKRTGEKVFLECVQDMDHENMFWYRQDPGLGLRLIYFSYDVKMKEKGDIPEGYSVSREKKERFSLILESASTNQTSMYLCASSLTSYEQHFGPGTRLTVT.

The chain has TRBV12-3 or TRBV12-4 and TRBJ2-2; the match to TRBD1 covers 7 bases. The CDR3 runs 13 residues. V was clipped by 4 bases and J by 7 bases; unmatched bases: 3. This chain's CDR3 is CASSWGTVGELFF. CDR3 in DNA: TGTGCCAGCAGTTGGGGGACAGTCGGGGAGCTGTTTTTT.